These T cell receptor beta chains were read from a single sample in a study of molecular identifiers for immune sequencing clone quantification. One entry per CDR3 protein results from TCRdb running MiXCR on the PCR reads. Found here are over 85,000 distinct CDR3 sequences, around a quarter of them singletons; the top ten hold around 0.77%. Sample: naive CD8+ T cells from blood, with Jurkat cell RNA spiked in. The receptors come from a human donor in good health. Some libraries in this study had Jurkat cell RNA spiked in. Each CDR3 is given with its conserved first and last residue. A D gene is named only where the DNA matches it firmly. The size field is filled for only some rows; it gives once, few, many or a size class.

many TRBJ2-7 TRBD1 TRBV7-9 CASSSSRDRLSYEQYF TGTGCCAGCAGCTCGTCCCGGGACAGGCTAAGCTACGAGCAGTACTTC
- TRBJ2-1 - TRBV6-2/TRBV6-3 CASSNRDGAYNEQFF TGTGCCAGCAGTAACCGGGACGGTGCCTACAATGAGCAGTTCTTC
- TRBJ1-1 - TRBV12-3/TRBV12-4 CASTRTENTEAFF TGTGCCAGCACCCGGACAGAGAACACTGAAGCTTTCTTT
few TRBJ2-2 TRBD2 TRBV11-3 CASSARLAGEGTGELFF TGTGCCAGCAGCGCGAGACTAGCGGGAGAGGGAACCGGGGAGCTGTTTTTT
few TRBJ1-5 TRBD1 TRBV27 CASSLSGGSQPQHF TGTGCCAGCAGTTTATCAGGGGGCAGTCAGCCCCAGCATTTT
few TRBJ1-1 - TRBV4-2 CASSMESNTEAFF TGTGCCAGCAGCATGGAATCGAACACTGAAGCTTTCTTT
- TRBJ2-7 TRBD2 TRBV9 CASSVSAGGGYEQYF TGTGCCAGCAGCGTATCGGCGGGAGGAGGGTACGAGCAGTACTTC
- TRBJ2-5 - TRBV13 CASSLTTMEQSVWETQYF TGTGCCAGCAGCTTAACGACAATGGAGCAGAGTGTTTGGGAGACCCAGTACTTC
- TRBJ2-5 TRBD1 TRBV14 CASKRTGVDQETQYF TGTGCCAGCAAACGGACAGGGGTTGACCAAGAGACCCAGTACTTC
many TRBJ1-1 TRBD1 TRBV7-9 CASSLAGTEQAFF TGTGCCAGCAGCTTAGCCGGGACAGAGCAAGCTTTCTTT
- TRBJ2-3 - TRBV9 CASSPYPTDTQYF TGTGCCAGCAGCCCCTATCCCACAGATACGCAGTATTTT
- TRBJ1-4 - TRBV19 CASSTENEKLFF TGTGCCAGTAGTACCGAAAATGAAAAACTGTTTTTT
few TRBJ2-7 - TRBV27 CASSSGGAPYEQYF TGTGCCAGCAGCTCTGGCGGGGCCCCCTACGAGCAGTACTTC
many TRBJ1-1 - TRBV6-6 CASSSSTEAFF TGTGCCAGCAGTTCTAGCACTGAAGCTTTCTTT
many TRBJ1-4 - TRBV21-1 CASSNVEAKLFF TGTGCCAGCAGCAACGTCGAGGCTAAACTGTTTTTT
- TRBJ1-5 - TRBV6-2/TRBV6-3 CASSCRGVLSNQPQHF TGTGCCAGCAGTTGTAGGGGCGTCCTAAGCAATCAACCCCAGCATTTT
- TRBJ2-5 - TRBV5-6 CASSTGRQGIGETQYF TGTGCCAGCAGCACGGGACGGCAGGGGATTGGAGAGACCCAGTACTTC
many TRBJ2-7 TRBD2 TRBV20-1 CSANTEGLAGKEQYF TGCAGTGCTAATACCGAGGGACTAGCGGGAAAGGAGCAGTACTTC